This TCR beta chain was sequenced in a study of T-cell memory formation after mild COVID-19. This clonotype has just a few counts. TCR alpha and TCR beta cDNA libraries carrying sample barcodes and UMIs came from 5'RACE with constant-segment primers. Each CDR3 protein gets one entry after TCRdb re-called the 5' RACE reads with MiXCR. The sample has about 400,000 distinct CDR3 sequences, approximately 18% seen once. Germline CDR1 MNHEY, CDR2 SVGEGT. There are 15 residues in the CDR3. Trimming shortened V by 4 bases and J by 5 bases, and 14 bases separated the two germline ends. This chain uses TRBV6-2 or TRBV6-3 with TRBJ2-2; perhaps TRBD1 as D (5 bases). Input material: PBMCs or a T cell subset sorted from them (not recorded which). This TCR was sampled from a young man who had mild COVID-19 (a few samples of this study predate the infection). Cell type and time point are not known. The CDR3 DNA is TGTGCCAGCAGTTCAGCTGGGCAGGGAACCGGGGAGCTGTTTTTT. Residues: CASSSAGQGTGELFF.